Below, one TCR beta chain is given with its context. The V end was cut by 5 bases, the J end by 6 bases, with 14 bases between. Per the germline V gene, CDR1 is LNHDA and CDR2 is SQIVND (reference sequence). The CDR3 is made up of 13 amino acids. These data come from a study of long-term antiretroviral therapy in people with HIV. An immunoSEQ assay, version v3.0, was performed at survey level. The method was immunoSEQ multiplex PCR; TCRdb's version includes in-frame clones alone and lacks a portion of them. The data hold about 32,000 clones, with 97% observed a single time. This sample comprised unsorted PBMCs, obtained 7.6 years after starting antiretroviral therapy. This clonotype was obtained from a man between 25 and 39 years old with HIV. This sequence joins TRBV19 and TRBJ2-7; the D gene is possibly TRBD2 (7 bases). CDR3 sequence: CASSFRGAGEQYF. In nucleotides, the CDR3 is TGTGCCAGTAGTTTCCGGGGGGCTGGCGAGCAGTACTTC.